Presented here are 20 T cell receptor beta chains from one specimen sequenced in a study of cytomegalovirus exposure and HLA in healthy donors. The PCR was carried out with 60 Vbeta primers and 13 Jbeta primers. The data were produced by immunoSEQ multiplex PCR, yet TCRdb's version contains in-frame clones alone and is incomplete. The data show about 280,000 clones, over 85% seen once. Sample: PBMCs. The receptors come from a woman aged 18 to 35 in good health and CMV-seronegative.

V usage is TRBV13 and J usage is TRBJ1-3; D perhaps matches TRBD1 (5 bases). The CDR3 extends over 15 amino acids. V was pared by 6 bases and J by 2 bases, with 14 bases between. Germline assignment: CDR1 PRHDT and CDR2 FYEKMQ (reference sequence). DNA of the CDR3: TGTGCCAGCAGTCGCAGCGGGGGAGCTGGAAACACCATATATTTT. It codes for CASSRSGGAGNTIYF.

The rearrangement joins TRBV6-1 to TRBJ2-7, with D possibly TRBD1 on 5 matching bases. CDR3 length equals 15 residues. Germline assignment: CDR1 MNHNS and CDR2 SASEGT. V was cut by 1 base and J by 2 bases, with 12 bases left in between. The CDR3 DNA reads as TGTGCCAGCAGTGAAGTCAGGGTCGGGCCCTACGAGCAGTACTTC. Translation gives CASSEVRVGPYEQYF.

This sequence joins TRBV29-1 and TRBJ1-1; D is unclear. This CDR3 has 14 residues. Deletions cut 4 bases from V and 3 bases from J, with 15 bases between. Germline loops: CDR1 SQVTM, CDR2 ANQGSEA. CDR3 coding DNA: TGCAGCGTTGTGAAGTCTGAGGCGTACACTGAAGCTTTCTTT. Encoded protein: CSVVKSEAYTEAFF.

This chain joins TRBV9 and TRBJ1-2, with TRBD1 as a possible D gene (5 bases). The ends were cut back, 2 bases at V and 0 bases at J, with 14 bases in the middle. The CDR3 length is 16 residues. Germline V gene sequence: CDR1 SGDLS, CDR2 YYNGEE. The CDR3 bases are TGTGCCAGCAGCGTCGGTGGGGGGTCAGCTAACTATGGCTACACCTTC. It specifies CASSVGGGSANYGYTF.

In this sample, this clone turned up once. The rearrangement links TRBV7-3 to TRBJ2-6; 8 nucleotides align to TRBD1. Germline trimming cut 4 bases from V and 4 bases from J; bases unmatched to any gene: 6. The V gene's germline CDR1 is SGHTA and CDR2 FQGTGA. The CDR3 consists of 16 residues. The CDR3 spells CASSYSGGLGANVLTF. In nucleotides, the CDR3 is TGTGCCAGCAGCTATTCAGGGGGCCTAGGGGCCAACGTCCTGACTTTC.

V gene TRBV10-3 combines with J gene TRBJ2-7; 8 bases are a match to TRBD1. With 10 bases clipped from V and 2 bases from J, the junction kept 7 bases outside the gene matches. CDR1 and CDR2 (germline): ENHRY, SYGVKD. This CDR3 has 13 residues. Here the CDR3 reads CATKTGETYEQYF. In DNA form, the CDR3 reads TGTGCCACCAAGACAGGGGAGACCTACGAGCAGTACTTC.

V and J are TRBV11-2 and TRBJ1-2; TRBD1 might be the D (5 bases). V was pared by 5 bases and J by 6 bases, with 7 bases between. CDR1 SGHAT and CDR2 FQNNGV come from the germline V gene. This CDR3 is 11 amino acids long. The CDR3 region has the DNA TGTGCCAGCAGCCCGGGGGATGGCTACACCTTC. Its protein is CASSPGDGYTF.

This chain uses TRBV10-2 with TRBJ2-7; TRBD1 is a possible D gene (5 bases). Germline CDR1 and CDR2: WSHSY and SAAADI. The CDR3 is 12 residues long. The ends were cut back, 2 bases at V and 12 bases at J, with 14 bases in the middle. CDR3 sequence reads: CASSEAVAGRYF. The CDR3 coding sequence is TGCGCCAGCAGTGAGGCCGTCGCAGGGCGGTACTTC.

The sample holds a few counts of this clone. This sequence joins TRBV9 and TRBJ2-1; TRBD1 matches 10 bases. This CDR3 region has 14 residues. Trimming cost V 2 bases and J 6 bases; bases outside gene matches: 2. The germline V gene has CDR1 SGDLS and CDR2 YYNGEE. The CDR3 here is CASSVDRGGNEQFF. CDR3 coding DNA: TGTGCCAGCAGCGTGGACAGGGGGGGCAATGAGCAGTTCTTC.

This clone showed up just once. The V call is TRBV19, the J call TRBJ1-2; D gene unclear. Germline V gene sequence: CDR1 LNHDA, CDR2 SQIVND (reference sequence). The CDR3 spans 13 residues. Trimming removed 8 bases from V and 0 bases from J, with 10 bases in between. The CDR3 sequence is CASAGLANYGYTF. CDR3 bases: TGTGCCAGTGCCGGGTTAGCTAACTATGGCTACACCTTC.

The V call is TRBV9, the J call TRBJ1-5; 7 nucleotides align to TRBD1. The V gene's germline CDR1 is SGDLS and CDR2 YYNGEE. The CDR3 totals 15 residues. The J segment lost 6 bases and the V segment lost 2 bases, leaving 8 bases of the junction unmatched. The CDR3 sequence: CASSVQGVLGQPQHF. CDR3 nucleotide sequence: TGTGCCAGCAGCGTTCAGGGGGTTCTGGGTCAGCCCCAGCATTTT.

The rearrangement uses TRBV7-3 and TRBJ2-5, with 7 positions matching TRBD1. The trim removed 5 bases at V and 5 bases at J, leaving 8 bases unmatched. CDR1 is SGHTA and CDR2 is FQGTGA in the germline V gene. The CDR3 has 14 residues. The CDR3 region is CASSRQGRGETQYF. The CDR3 coding sequence is TGTGCCAGCAGCCGACAGGGAAGGGGTGAGACCCAGTACTTC.

V gene TRBV11-2 combines with J gene TRBJ2-2; D call uncertain. The CDR3 is made up of 12 amino acids. V dropped 4 bases and J dropped 5 bases, with 5 bases sitting between them. Germline V lookup: CDR1 SGHAT, CDR2 FQNNGV. Written as DNA, the CDR3 is TGTGCCAGCAGCTCCGTGACCGGGGAGCTGTTTTTT. Translating it yields CASSSVTGELFF.

The V and J genes are TRBV15 and TRBJ2-7; D might be TRBD2 (6 bases). V was trimmed by 4 bases and J by 6 bases, leaving 13 bases between them. CDR1 LNHNV and CDR2 YYDKDF come from the germline V gene (reference sequence). This CDR3 has 13 amino acids. DNA for the CDR3: TGTGCCACCAGCACCCGACTAGTAGTCGAGCAGTACTTC. It codes for CATSTRLVVEQYF.

As concerns this clone: Other DNA sequences of this sample code for an identical CDR3. This chain joins TRBV9 and TRBJ1-6, with 7 bases aligning to TRBD1. This CDR3 is built from 17 residues. V shed 2 bases and J 10 bases; nucleotides not matched to a gene: 15. Germline CDR1 SGDLS, CDR2 YYNGEE. Written as DNA, the CDR3 is TGTGCCAGCAGCGTGGACCCGGTGGGACAGCGTAACTCACCCCTCCACTTT. This encodes CASSVDPVGQRNSPLHF.

V and J are TRBV7-9 and TRBJ1-3, with D unresolved. This CDR3 comprises 14 residues. Germline assignment: CDR1 SEHNR and CDR2 FQNEAQ (reference sequence). The germline V and J ends were trimmed by 2 bases and 4 bases, with 9 bases remaining between them. CDR3 in DNA: TGTGCCAGCAGCTTATCGGCGGGAGGAAACACCATATATTTT. Translated: CASSLSAGGNTIYF. The full variable domain, in which reference TRBV7-9 and TRBJ1-3 provide the parts outside the CDR3, is DTGVSQNPRHKITKRGQNVTFRCDPISEHNRLYWYRQTLGQGPEFLTYFQNEAQLEKSRLLSDRFSAERPKGSFSTLEIQRTEQGDSAMYLCASSLSAGGNTIYFGEGSWLTVV.

This rearrangement joins TRBV9 to TRBJ2-2; TRBD2 matches at 10 bases. This CDR3 is 17 amino acids long. In germline, CDR1 is SGDLS, CDR2 YYNGEE. Trimming removed 2 bases from V and 1 base from J; junction bases left unmatched: 5. The CDR3 loop is CASSVPLAGVNTGELFF. Written as DNA, the CDR3 is TGTGCCAGCAGCGTCCCTCTAGCGGGGGTGAACACCGGGGAGCTGTTTTTT.

This clone has just one count. This chain joins TRBV27 and TRBJ2-7, with D tentatively TRBD1 (5 bases). The germline V gene has CDR1 MNHEY and CDR2 SMNVEV (reference sequence). This CDR3 has 13 amino acids. The V end was cut by 6 bases, the J end by 0 bases, with 9 bases between. The CDR3 loop reads CASSLGPSYEQYF. The CDR3 DNA follows: TGTGCCAGCAGCCTGGGGCCCTCCTACGAGCAGTACTTC.

The chain has TRBV5-1 and TRBJ1-2, with TRBD1 identical over 8 bases. CDR3 length: 16 amino acids. V lost 0 bases, J lost 4 bases, and 8 bases stayed unmatched. Germline CDR1 is SGHRS and CDR2 is YFSETQ. DNA for the CDR3: TGCGCCAGCAGCTTGGTTCCCAGGGGGCGAATCTATGGCTACACCTTC. It yields the protein CASSLVPRGRIYGYTF.

The rearrangement joins TRBV19 to TRBJ1-2; D is possibly TRBD1 (5 bases). V lost 3 bases and J lost 8, with 16 bases in between. The CDR3 has 14 residues. The germline CDR1 and CDR2 sequences are LNHDA and SQIVND (reference sequence). The CDR3 region is CASSIGGVGRGYTF. The CDR3 DNA sequence: TGTGCCAGTAGTATCGGAGGGGTCGGGCGCGGCTACACCTTC.